The 8 T cell receptor beta chains below come from one sample, sequenced in a study of OX40 agonist ivuxolimab in advanced cancers. TCRdb's table, derived via immunoSEQ multiplex PCR, lists solely in-frame clones and lacks some. The table includes tens of thousands of clones, about 90% detected once. This specimen consisted of CD4+ or CD8+ T cells sorted from blood, obtained in a trial of the OX40 agonist ivuxolimab. These receptors came from an adult with an advanced solid tumor such as melanoma, head and neck, liver or kidney cancer.

The chain combines TRBV19 with TRBJ2-4; 7 bases match TRBD1. Germline V CDR1 and CDR2: LNHDA, SQIVND (reference sequence). The V and J ends lost 3 bases and 3 bases, in that order; junction bases with no gene match: 2. The CDR3 totals 14 residues. CDR3 bases: TGTGCCAGTAGTATCACAGGGGACAAAAACATTCAGTACTTC. Amino acid sequence: CASSITGDKNIQYF.

This sequence joins TRBV7-9 and TRBJ2-2, with D perhaps TRBD1 (6 bases). CDR3 size: 16 residues. Trimming removed 1 base at V and 6 bases at J, with 15 bases between. CDR1 is SEHNR, CDR2 FQNEAQ, per germline (reference sequence). CDR3 region: CASSLGSITGPGELFF. The DNA of the CDR3 is TGTGCCAGCAGCTTAGGCTCCATCACAGGGCCCGGGGAGCTGTTTTTT.

The chain combines TRBV7-2 with TRBJ1-1; the match to TRBD1 covers 8 bases. This CDR3 contains 15 residues. V was clipped by 2 bases and J by 6 bases; unmatched bases: 8. Germline loops: CDR1 SGHTA, CDR2 FQGNSA. DNA of the CDR3: TGTGCCAGCAGCTTACAACAGGGGGGATTTCCTGAAGCTTTCTTT. Protein sequence: CASSLQQGGFPEAFF. Complete variable domain (other parts from reference TRBV7-2 and TRBJ1-1): GAGVSQSPSNKVTEKGKDVELRCDPISGHTALYWYRQSLGQGLEFLIYFQGNSAPDKSGLPSDRFSAERTGGSVSTLTIQRTQQEDSAVYLCASSLQQGGFPEAFFGQGTRLTVV.

This chain uses TRBV18 with TRBJ2-2; no firm D call. CDR1 and CDR2 from the germline V gene are KGHSH and LQKENI. V gave up 7 bases and J gave up 3 bases, with 12 bases separating them. This CDR3 comprises 14 residues. CDR3 sequence reads: CASYTMAYTGELFF. The CDR3 DNA reads TGTGCCAGCTACACCATGGCCTACACCGGGGAGCTGTTTTTT.

This chain links TRBV16 with TRBJ1-4; D is ambiguous. This CDR3 is built from 16 residues. V lost 4 bases and J 0 bases, leaving 12 bases between the germline ends. Germline assignment: CDR1 KGHSY and CDR2 FQNENV. The CDR3 loop reads CASSPSGPATNEKLFF. CDR3 DNA sequence: TGTGCCAGCAGCCCAAGCGGACCCGCAACTAATGAAAAACTGTTTTTT.

This rearrangement joins TRBV20-1 to TRBJ2-7, with unresolved D. The CDR3 consists of 11 residues. V lost 7 bases to trimming and J lost 2 bases, with 9 bases between them. Germline loops: CDR1 DFQATT, CDR2 SNEGSKA (reference sequence). The CDR3: CSVLRAYEQYF. The CDR3 nucleotides read TGCAGTGTTTTGCGAGCCTACGAGCAGTACTTC.

The chain joins TRBV28 to TRBJ2-7; 9 bases line up with TRBD2. This CDR3 comprises 18 residues. Per germline, CDR1 MDHEN and CDR2 SYDVKM. After removal of 4 bases from V and 0 bases from J, the junction contained 13 bases not matched to a gene. The CDR3 bases are TGTGCCAGCAGTTCCCCCGCGCGCGTTAGCGGGAGCTCCTACGAGCAGTACTTC. Residues: CASSSPARVSGSSYEQYF.

J is TRBJ2-7 and V is TRBV13; TRBD1 is a possible D gene (6 bases). Germline V gene lookup returns CDR1 PRHDT and CDR2 FYEKMQ (reference sequence). The V and J ends lost 2 bases and 3 bases respectively, with 11 bases between them. The CDR3 is 14 amino acids. CDR3 nucleotides: TGTGCCAGCAGCTTACAGGACAGCTTCTACGAGCAGTACTTC. As protein: CASSLQDSFYEQYF.